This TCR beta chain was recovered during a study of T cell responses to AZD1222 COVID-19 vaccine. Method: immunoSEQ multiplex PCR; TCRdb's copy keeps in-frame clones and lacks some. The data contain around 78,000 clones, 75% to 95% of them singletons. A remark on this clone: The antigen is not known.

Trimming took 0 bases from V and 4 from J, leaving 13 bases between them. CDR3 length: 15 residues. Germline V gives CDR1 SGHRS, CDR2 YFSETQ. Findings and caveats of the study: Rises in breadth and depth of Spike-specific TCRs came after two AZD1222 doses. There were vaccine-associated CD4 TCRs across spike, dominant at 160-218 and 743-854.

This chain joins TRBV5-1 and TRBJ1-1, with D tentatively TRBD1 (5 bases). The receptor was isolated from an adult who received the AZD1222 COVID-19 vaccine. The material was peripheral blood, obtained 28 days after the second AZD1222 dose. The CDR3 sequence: CASSLGGAGGTEAFF. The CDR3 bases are TGCGCCAGCAGCTTGGGCGGGGCGGGGGGCACTGAAGCTTTCTTT.